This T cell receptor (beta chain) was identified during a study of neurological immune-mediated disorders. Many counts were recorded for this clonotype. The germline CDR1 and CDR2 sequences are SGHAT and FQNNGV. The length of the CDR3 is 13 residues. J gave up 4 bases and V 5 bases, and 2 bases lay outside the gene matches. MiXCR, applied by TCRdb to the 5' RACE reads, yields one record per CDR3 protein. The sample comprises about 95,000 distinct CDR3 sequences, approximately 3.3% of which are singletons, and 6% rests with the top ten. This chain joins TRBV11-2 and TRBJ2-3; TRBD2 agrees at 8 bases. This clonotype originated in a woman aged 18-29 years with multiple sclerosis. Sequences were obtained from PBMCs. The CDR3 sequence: CASSRTSPDTQYF. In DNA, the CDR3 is TGTGCCAGCAGCAGGACTAGCCCAGATACGCAGTATTTT.